This T cell receptor beta chain came from a study of shared clonotypes between healthy human individuals. Study as a whole: Donors had three CD4 naive, three CD4 memory, two CD8 naive and one CD8 memory plate apiece.

V lost 4 bases to trimming and J lost 1 base, with 17 bases between them. Germline V CDR1 and CDR2: SGHRS, YFSETQ. The CDR3 loop spans 16 amino acids. Clones were read by immunoSEQ multiplex PCR, and TCRdb kept only the in-frame ones, dropping some. The sample contains around 720,000 clones, around 73% of which appear only once. The sequencing input was memory CD4+ T cells sorted from blood. Noted subset: CD45RA-negative fraction. The rearrangement links TRBV5-1 to TRBJ2-5, with D perhaps being TRBD1 or TRBD2 (5 bases each). The clonotype was recovered from a woman in her twenties or thirties in good health. CDR3 amino acids: CASSPGTAHPQETQYF. CDR3 bases: TGCGCCAGCAGCCCCGGGACCGCGCACCCCCAAGAGACCCAGTACTTC.